This T cell receptor beta chain was captured in a study of vaccination and CD4 T cells after COVID-19. Study as a whole: Control cultures used a CEFX viral epitope pool, an HIV-1 Nef peptide pool, or no peptide. Study results and caveats: In convalescent patients, 304 of 307 vaccine-specific clones were mono-reactive for SARS-CoV-2 spike.

Trimming removed 2 bases from V and 0 bases from J, with 13 bases in between. The CDR3 spans 16 residues. Looked up from germline, CDR1 is MNHEY and CDR2 is SVGEGT. The treatment was: roughly 10-day PBMC culture with coronavirus spike peptide pools or control peptides (ViraFEST assay). CD4+ T cells of the unexposed donor were collected before the COVID-19 pandemic (2011-2018). On this clonotype: The antigen is unknown.

Oncomine TCR Beta short-read sequencing was applied to DNA from cultured CD4+ T cells. Using the QIAamp micro DNA kit, genomic DNA was extracted from the CD4+ T cells that had been cultured. MiXCR was run by TCRdb on the PCR reads, yielding one entry per CDR3 protein. This table holds approximately 11,000 distinct CDR3 sequences, approximately 39% found once. This chain links TRBV6-2 or TRBV6-3 with TRBJ1-1; the D gene is possibly TRBD1 (5 bases). This receptor was identified in a human donor in good health. Sequencing was carried out using CD4+ T cells from blood, cultured in vitro. The CDR3 loop reads CASSYGQGRLNTEAFF. The CDR3 region has the DNA TGTGCCAGCAGTTACGGTCAGGGACGGCTGAACACTGAAGCTTTCTTT.